This TCR beta chain was obtained from a study of OX40 agonist ivuxolimab in advanced cancers. Turning to the study itself: Patients were infused with ivuxolimab every 2 weeks at 0.01 to 10 mg/kg. With a range of roughly 20 to 80, age averaged about 58 years, and approximately 83% were male. Two patients with cutaneous melanoma and one with hepatocellular carcinoma, three in total, showed partial responses.

Germline-derived CDR1 and CDR2 are PRHDT and FYEKMQ (reference sequence). The CDR3 is 14 amino acids. The V segment lost 5 bases and the J segment 0 bases; nucleotides outside the gene matches: 4. On this clone itself: Its antigen is not known.

Some clones are missing from TCRdb's copy, which holds only in-frame ones; the method was immunoSEQ multiplex PCR. The sample has under 75,000 clones; 85% to 95% are singletons. General observations from the study: Expanded peripheral T cells had an undetermined antigen specificity.

This rearrangement joins TRBV13 to TRBJ2-7; 7 nucleotides line up with TRBD2. The sequence was obtained from an adult with an advanced solid tumor such as melanoma, head and neck, liver or kidney cancer. The source was CD4+ or CD8+ T cells sorted from blood, collected in a trial of the OX40 agonist ivuxolimab. This CDR3 is CASSQTSLSYEQYF. The CDR3 nucleotides read TGTGCCAGCAGCCAGACTAGCCTCTCCTACGAGCAGTACTTC.